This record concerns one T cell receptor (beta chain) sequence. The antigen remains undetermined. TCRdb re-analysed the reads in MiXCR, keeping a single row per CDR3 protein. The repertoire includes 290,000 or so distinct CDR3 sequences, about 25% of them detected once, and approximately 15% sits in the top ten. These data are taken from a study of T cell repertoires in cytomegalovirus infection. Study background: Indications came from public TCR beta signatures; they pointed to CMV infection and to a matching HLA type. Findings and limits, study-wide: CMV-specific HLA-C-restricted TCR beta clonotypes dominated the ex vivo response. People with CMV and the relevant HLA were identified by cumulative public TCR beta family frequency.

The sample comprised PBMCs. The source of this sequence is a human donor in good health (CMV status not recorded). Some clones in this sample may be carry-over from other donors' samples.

The CDR3 bases are TGTGCCAGCAGCTGGGACCCGACCGGGAACACTGAAGCTTTCTTT. It encodes CASSWDPTGNTEAFF. The chain couples TRBV7-2 to TRBJ1-1, with D possibly being TRBD1 (5 bases). Germline loops: CDR1 SGHTA, CDR2 FQGNSA. Between the trimmed V and J ends, which lost 4 bases and 1 base, there was a span of 13 bases. The CDR3 has 15 residues.